Here is one T cell receptor beta chain with its context. The source of the sample is a study of cytomegalovirus exposure and HLA in healthy donors. In the PCR, 60 Vbeta and 13 Jbeta primers were used. The assay was immunoSEQ multiplex PCR, and TCRdb's table has in-frame clones only and misses some. The sample lists 120,000 or so clones; more than 65% were seen once. The length of the CDR3 is 16 residues. Germline loops: CDR1 SGHTA, CDR2 FQGNSA. The chain has TRBV7-2 and TRBJ2-5, with a possible D match to TRBD1 (5 bases). The DNA end lines up better with TRBJ2-7; the J call may be wrong. The source of this sequence is a man aged 18 to 35 in good health and CMV-seropositive. Material: PBMCs. The CDR3 sequence: CASSLQGSRADYEQYF. CDR3 coding DNA: TGTGCCAGCAGCTTACAAGGGTCCAGGGCGGACTACGAGCAGTACTTC.